Shown below are 10 T cell receptor beta chains from a single sample sequenced in a study of beta chain features in type 1 diabetes. Study-wide results and caveats: Within each of all four CD4+ subsets, Type 1 diabetes patients had TCRB CDR3s that were moderately but significantly shorter.

Their specific antigens are unknown. Sequenced material consisted of expressed TCRB transcripts (all of the isolated RNA was reverse transcribed). Sequenced by immunoSEQ multiplex PCR; TCRdb stores in-frame clones only, minus some. Counted here are approximately 260,000 clones, roughly 22% occurring once; the ten biggest clones make up around 0.029%. Sequenced sample: naive CD4+ T cells from blood. The receptors originated from a woman aged 35 to 49 with type 1 diabetes.

V usage is TRBV7-9 and J usage is TRBJ1-1; tentatively, D is TRBD1 (6 bases). Germline CDR1 and CDR2: SEHNR and FQNEAQ (reference sequence). The CDR3 sequence is 15 residues long. V lost 5 bases, J lost 1 base, and 14 bases lay in between. The CDR3 DNA reads as TGTGCCAGCAGCCTACAGGGCCCCGCGAACACTGAAGCTTTCTTT. Translated: CASSLQGPANTEAFF. The full variable domain, completed using reference TRBV7-9 and TRBJ1-1, is DTGVSQNPRHKITKRGQNVTFRCDPISEHNRLYWYRQTLGQGPEFLTYFQNEAQLEKSRLLSDRFSAERPKGSFSTLEIQRTEQGDSAMYLCASSLQGPANTEAFFGQGTRLTVV.

The gene calls are TRBV7-9 and TRBJ1-1; maybe TRBD1 (6 bases). Germline CDR1 SEHNR, CDR2 FQNEAQ (reference sequence). CDR3 length: 14 residues. V lost 8 bases to trimming and J lost 7 bases, with 20 bases between them. CDR3 sequence: CASVVGQGRYEAFF. The CDR3 DNA reads as TGTGCCAGCGTCGTAGGTCAGGGGCGGTATGAAGCTTTCTTT. Combining the CDR3 with reference TRBV7-9 and TRBJ1-1 gives the whole variable domain DTGVSQNPRHKITKRGQNVTFRCDPISEHNRLYWYRQTLGQGPEFLTYFQNEAQLEKSRLLSDRFSAERPKGSFSTLEIQRTEQGDSAMYLCASVVGQGRYEAFFGQGTRLTVV.

This clone was detected a few times. Here the CDR3 DNA reads TGCAGCGTTGAAGTCAGGACAGCTTTCTCCTACAATGAGCAGTTCTTC. It is translated as CSVEVRTAFSYNEQFF. The chain links TRBV29-1 to TRBJ2-1; possible D gene TRBD1, 6 bases. The CDR3 extends over 16 amino acids. Trimming cost V 1 base and J 0 bases, with 13 bases left between them. The germline CDR1 and CDR2 sequences are SQVTM and ANQGSEA.

The gene calls are TRBV7-8 and TRBJ1-5; 9 bases are shared with TRBD1. The CDR3 spans 14 residues. V lost 4 bases and J lost 4; bases outside the gene matches: 2. Germline loops: CDR1 SGHVS, CDR2 FQNEAQ. CDR3 sequence reads: CASSWDRDNQPQHF. The CDR3 DNA reads TGTGCCAGCAGCTGGGACAGGGATAATCAGCCCCAGCATTTT. Full variable domain (missing parts from reference TRBV7-8 and TRBJ1-5): GAGVSQSPRYKVAKRGQDVALRCDPISGHVSLFWYQQALGQGPEFLTYFQNEAQLDKSGLPSDRFFAERPEGSVSTLKIQRTQQEDSAVYLCASSWDRDNQPQHFGDGTRLSIL.

The genes are TRBV4-1 and TRBJ1-4; D remains ambiguous. Germline CDR1 is MGHRA and CDR2 is YSYEKL. CDR3 length equals 16 residues. The V gene lost 2 bases and the J gene lost 10 bases, with 20 bases spanning the gap. CDR3 DNA: TGCGCCAGCAGCCAATCGAGAGGAGCCTCGGAGGGAAAACTGTTTTTT. Its translation: CASSQSRGASEGKLFF.

The chain couples TRBV28 to TRBJ1-2, with a possible D match to TRBD1 (5 bases). With 3 bases removed from V and 3 bases from J, the gap between germline ends came to 14 bases. The CDR3 is 15 residues long. The germline CDR1 and CDR2 sequences are MDHEN and SYDVKM. In DNA form, the CDR3 reads TGTGCCAGCAGTTTGGCCAGGGAAGCCCACTATGGCTACACCTTC. Protein sequence: CASSLAREAHYGYTF.

Concerning this clone itself: Other DNA sequences of this sample code for an identical CDR3. The rearrangement links TRBV9 to TRBJ2-7; D is undetermined. V lost 0 bases, J lost 0 bases, and 4 bases lay in between. The germline V gene encodes CDR1 SGDLS and CDR2 YYNGEE. The length of the CDR3 is 13 residues. The CDR3 nucleotides are TGTGCCAGCAGCGTAGGGCTCTCCTACGAGCAGTACTTC. It translates to CASSVGLSYEQYF.

This clone was observed a few times. The rearrangement uses TRBV18 and TRBJ2-7; 7 bases map to TRBD2. J was trimmed by 3 bases and V by 4 bases; bases with no gene match: 6. The germline V gene has CDR1 KGHSH and CDR2 LQKENI. The CDR3 loop spans 14 amino acids. The CDR3 region is CASSLTGDYYEQYF. The DNA for the CDR3 is TGTGCCAGCTCACTGACCGGGGACTACTACGAGCAGTACTTC. Together with reference TRBV18 and TRBJ2-7, the CDR3 gives the full variable domain: NAGVMQNPRHLVRRRGQEARLRCSPMKGHSHVYWYRQLPEEGLKFMVYLQKENIIDESGMPKERFSAEFPKEGPSILRIQQVVRGDSAAYFCASSLTGDYYEQYFGPGTRLTVT.

V and J are TRBV9 and TRBJ1-1, with D unclear. The V gene's germline CDR1 is SGDLS and CDR2 YYNGEE. CDR3 length: 15 amino acids. V was pared by 0 bases and J by 0 bases, with 9 bases between. The DNA of the CDR3 is TGTGCCAGCAGCGTAGGTGTGGCCCTGAACACTGAAGCTTTCTTT. Translation gives CASSVGVALNTEAFF.

J is TRBJ2-6 and V is TRBV27; D gene ambiguous. This CDR3 contains 14 residues. Germline V gene data show CDR1 as MNHEY and CDR2 as SMNVEV (reference sequence). The V gene lost 3 bases and the J gene lost 4 bases, with 7 bases spanning the gap. The CDR3 spells CASSFSLGANVLTF. In DNA form, the CDR3 reads TGTGCCAGCAGTTTCTCTCTGGGGGCCAACGTCCTGACTTTC.